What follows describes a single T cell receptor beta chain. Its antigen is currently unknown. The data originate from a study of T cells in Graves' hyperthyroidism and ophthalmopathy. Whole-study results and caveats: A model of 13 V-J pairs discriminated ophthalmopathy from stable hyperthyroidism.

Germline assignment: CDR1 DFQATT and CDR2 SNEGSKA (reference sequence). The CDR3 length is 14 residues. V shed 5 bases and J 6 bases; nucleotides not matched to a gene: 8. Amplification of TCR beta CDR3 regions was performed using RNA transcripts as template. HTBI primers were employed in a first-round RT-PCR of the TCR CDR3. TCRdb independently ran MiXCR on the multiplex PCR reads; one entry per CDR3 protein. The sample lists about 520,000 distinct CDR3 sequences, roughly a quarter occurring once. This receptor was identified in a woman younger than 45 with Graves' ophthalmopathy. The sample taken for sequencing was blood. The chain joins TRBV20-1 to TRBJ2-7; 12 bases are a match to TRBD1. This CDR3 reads CSAAPGTGGGEQYF. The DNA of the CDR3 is TGCAGTGCTGCCCCCGGGACAGGGGGCGGCGAGCAGTACTTC.